Below are 25 T cell receptor beta chains sequenced from a single sample in a study of blood T cell repertoires in COVID-19. Measured with immunoSEQ multiplex PCR; TCRdb has only the in-frame clones, and not every one. The data show 150,000 to 200,000 clones, about nine tenths seen once. Sequencing was performed on peripheral blood. These receptors were obtained from a woman in her sixties or seventies with acute or convalescent COVID-19.

This chain links TRBV19 with TRBJ1-6, with D perhaps TRBD1 (5 bases). Germline CDR1 is LNHDA and CDR2 is SQIVND (reference sequence). Trimming pared 5 bases from V and 7 bases from J, leaving 12 bases between. The CDR3 loop spans 14 amino acids. The CDR3 is CASSPKTANSPLHF. CDR3 DNA: TGTGCCAGTAGTCCCAAGACAGCAAATTCACCCCTCCACTTT.

The chain has TRBV21-1 and TRBJ2-1; TRBD2 is the table's D call, not checked against the DNA. TRBV21-1 is a pseudogene. This CDR3 spans 17 amino acids. CDR3: CASSKAQASGSLNEQFF. The CDR3, as DNA: TGTGCCAGCAGCAAAGCCCAGGCTAGCGGGAGTTTGAATGAGCAGTTCTTC.

J is TRBJ1-5 and V is TRBV5-6; D not certain. Germline values: CDR1 SGHDT, CDR2 YYEEEE. V was clipped by 4 bases and J by 9 bases, with 14 bases between them. CDR3 length: 13 residues. The chain's CDR3 is CASSLGSLGPQHF. The CDR3 DNA reads as TGTGCCAGCAGCCTCGGGTCGCTAGGGCCCCAGCATTTT.

The rearrangement uses TRBV5-1 and TRBJ2-1; D gene uncertain. Trimming left V 5 bases short and J 0 bases short, with 9 bases between. CDR1 and CDR2 from the germline V gene are SGHRS and YFSETQ. The CDR3 is 14 amino acids. The chain's CDR3 is CASSSESSYNEQFF. In nucleotides, the CDR3 is TGCGCCAGCAGTTCGGAGAGCTCCTACAATGAGCAGTTCTTC.

The CDR3: CASSLGPVRQGMTDTQYF. The CDR3, as DNA: TGTGCCAGCAGCTTAGGCCCGGTTAGGCAGGGAATGACAGATACGCAGTATTTT. The chain is built from TRBV13 and TRBJ2-3, with TRBD1 as a possible D gene (5 bases). V was clipped by 0 bases and J by 3 bases, with 19 bases between them. CDR3 length equals 18 residues. CDR1 is PRHDT, CDR2 FYEKMQ, per germline (reference sequence).

This chain links TRBV4-1 with TRBJ2-2, with D possibly matching TRBD2 (6 bases). This CDR3 has 15 amino acids. Trimming left V 4 bases short and J 0 bases short, with 9 bases between. CDR1 is MGHRA and CDR2 is YSYEKL in the germline V gene. CDR3 amino acids: CASSLGTSNTGELFF. Written as DNA, the CDR3 is TGCGCCAGCAGCCTCGGGACTTCGAACACCGGGGAGCTGTTTTTT.

This chain joins TRBV28 and TRBJ1-5, with a tentative D call TRBD1 (6 bases). Per the germline V gene, CDR1 is MDHEN and CDR2 is SYDVKM. The ends were cut back, 3 bases at V and 5 bases at J, with 17 bases in the middle. The CDR3 totals 16 residues. The CDR3 DNA reads as TGTGCCAGCAGTTTTACTAACAGGGAAATTGATCAGCCCCAGCATTTT. Its translation is CASSFTNREIDQPQHF. Combining the CDR3 with reference TRBV28 and TRBJ1-5 gives the whole variable domain DVKVTQSSRYLVKRTGEKVFLECVQDMDHENMFWYRQDPGLGLRLIYFSYDVKMKEKGDIPEGYSVSREKKERFSLILESASTNQTSMYLCASSFTNREIDQPQHFGDGTRLSIL.

The rearrangement links TRBV6-5 to TRBJ1-2; TRBD1 might be the D (5 bases). CDR3 length equals 11 residues. Germline lookup yields CDR1 MNHEY and CDR2 SVGAGI. The germline V and J ends were trimmed by 6 bases and 8 bases, with 10 bases remaining between them. The DNA for the CDR3 is TGTGCCAGCAGGAGTAAGGGGGGCTACACCTTC. It yields the protein CASRSKGGYTF.

The chain combines TRBV10-3 with TRBJ2-2; possibly TRBD1 for D (5 bases). Germline CDR1 ENHRY, CDR2 SYGVKD. Trimming took off 6 bases at V and 1 base at J, with 15 bases between the two ends. The length of the CDR3 is 16 residues. CDR3 in amino acids: CAIRPTETVNTGELFF. The CDR3, as DNA: TGTGCCATCAGACCGACAGAGACGGTGAACACCGGGGAGCTGTTTTTT.

This clone came up once. The chain's CDR3 is CASSLSMNQPQHF. The CDR3 DNA reads as TGTGCCAGCTCTCTCAGTATGAATCAGCCCCAGCATTTT. The chain uses TRBV14 and TRBJ1-5; D unclear. CDR1 is SGHDN, CDR2 FVKESK, per germline. Trimming pared 8 bases from V and 4 bases from J, leaving 12 bases between. The CDR3 runs to 13 residues.

The gene calls are TRBV5-8 and TRBJ2-5, with TRBD1 matching over 11 bases. This CDR3 is built from 15 residues. Germline V lookup: CDR1 SGHTS, CDR2 YDEGEE. V was clipped by 2 bases and J by 4 bases; unmatched bases: 4. The CDR3 coding sequence is TGTGCCAGCAGCTTCGGGACAGGGGGTAGAGAGACCCAGTACTTC. Translating gives CASSFGTGGRETQYF.

Concerning this clone: This CDR3 is also generated by other DNA sequences in the sample. The chain employs TRBV28 and TRBJ1-4; 8 bases align to TRBD1. The trim removed 11 bases at V and 3 bases at J, leaving 5 bases unmatched. The CDR3 is 13 amino acids. The germline V gene encodes CDR1 MDHEN and CDR2 SYDVKM. This chain's CDR3 is CASTGGANEKLFF. DNA of the CDR3: TGTGCCTCAACAGGGGGAGCTAATGAAAAACTGTTTTTT.

The chain is built from TRBV2 and TRBJ2-3; the D gene is possibly TRBD2 (6 bases). Per germline, CDR1 SNHLY and CDR2 FYNNEI. The CDR3 sequence is 13 residues long. V lost 3 bases and J lost 6, with 10 bases in between. CDR3 nucleotide sequence: TGTGCCAGCAGTGAGGAGGGACTCGATACGCAGTATTTT. It translates to CASSEEGLDTQYF.

This clone was detected only a few times. This chain joins TRBV2 and TRBJ2-1, with 7 bases fitting TRBD1. The CDR3 loop spans 13 amino acids. With V trimmed by 4 bases and J by 10 bases, 7 bases remained unmatched. Germline V lookup: CDR1 SNHLY, CDR2 FYNNEI. The CDR3 DNA sequence: TGTGCCAGCAGTGTGACAGAAGGGGGCGAGCAGTTCTTC. Amino acid sequence: CASSVTEGGEQFF.

The rearrangement uses TRBV4-1 and TRBJ1-5, with 7 bases aligning to TRBD1. CDR1 is MGHRA and CDR2 is YSYEKL in the germline V gene. V gave up 4 bases and J gave up 6 bases; unmatched junction bases: 9. This CDR3 contains 15 residues. The CDR3 region has the DNA TGCGCCAGCAGCCCTATTGACAGGGTCGGTCAGCCCCAGCATTTT. Translated: CASSPIDRVGQPQHF.

This chain connects TRBV29-1 to TRBJ2-6; TRBD1 might be the D (5 bases). The CDR3 spans 15 residues. V lost 4 bases and J 1 base, leaving 11 bases between the germline ends. Germline V gives CDR1 SQVTM, CDR2 ANQGSEA. CDR3 loop: CSVVVQGSGANVLTF. CDR3 DNA sequence: TGCAGCGTTGTTGTCCAGGGATCTGGGGCCAACGTCCTGACTTTC.

This chain joins TRBV2 and TRBJ1-2, with D tentatively TRBD1 (6 bases). Trimming took 8 bases from V and 5 from J, leaving 18 bases between them. The CDR3 is made up of 14 amino acids. Germline-derived CDR1 and CDR2 are SNHLY and FYNNEI. The CDR3 bases are TGTGCCAGCCAAACAGGGAAGATTCCGTATGGCTACACCTTC. Its protein is CASQTGKIPYGYTF.

The chain joins TRBV4-2 to TRBJ1-4, with TRBD1 identical over 9 bases. With 2 bases clipped from V and 7 bases from J, the junction kept 8 bases outside the gene matches. The length of the CDR3 is 16 residues. Germline loops: CDR1 LGHNA, CDR2 YNFKEQ. The CDR3 DNA reads as TGTGCCAGCAGCCAATCCCACGGGACAGGGTTTGAAAAACTGTTTTTT. The encoded protein is CASSQSHGTGFEKLFF.

This clone was seen a few times. V gene TRBV14 combines with J gene TRBJ1-2; 8 bases agree with TRBD1. Losses at the gene ends were 3 bases for V and 1 base for J; bases not matched to a gene: 13. CDR3 length: 18 residues. CDR1 SGHDN and CDR2 FVKESK come from the germline V gene. As DNA, the CDR3 is TGTGCCAGCAGCCACCGATTGCTTGGACAGGGTATTAACTATGGCTACACCTTC. Its protein product is CASSHRLLGQGINYGYTF.

The gene calls are TRBV6-5 and TRBJ1-2, with 9 bases lining up with TRBD1. The V gene end was trimmed by 6 bases and the J gene end by 2 bases; junction bases not matched to a gene: 7. This CDR3 region has 15 residues. The germline V gene has CDR1 MNHEY and CDR2 SVGAGI. CDR3 bases: TGTGCCAGCAGGGGAACGGGACAGGGCAACTATGGCTACACCTTC. This translates into CASRGTGQGNYGYTF.

The rearrangement joins TRBV19 to TRBJ1-5, with TRBD1 matching over 7 bases. Germline values: CDR1 LNHDA, CDR2 SQIVND (reference sequence). V shed 1 base, J shed 3 bases, and the junction held 6 bases outside the gene matches. The CDR3 runs to 16 residues. CDR3 region: CASSIVGQRSNQPQHF. CDR3 DNA: TGTGCCAGTAGTATAGTGGGACAGCGATCCAATCAGCCCCAGCATTTT.

The V and J genes are TRBV6-1 and TRBJ1-4; 9 nucleotides line up with TRBD1. The CDR3 runs 15 residues. Germline V gives CDR1 MNHNS, CDR2 SASEGT. The V and J ends lost 1 base and 8 bases, in that order; junction bases with no gene match: 5. CDR3 amino acids: CASSEDDRGNEKLFF. In DNA, the CDR3 is TGTGCCAGCAGTGAAGATGACAGGGGGAACGAAAAACTGTTTTTT.

The gene calls are TRBV7-2 and TRBJ2-1; D is uncertain. V was shortened by 5 bases and J by 6 bases, with 11 bases between the two germline ends. Per the germline V gene, CDR1 is SGHTA and CDR2 is FQGNSA. The CDR3 length is 13 residues. CDR3 in DNA: TGTGCCAGCAGCACCCAGTTGGCCAATGAGCAGTTCTTC. This codes for CASSTQLANEQFF.

The chain uses TRBV28 and TRBJ1-2, with D unresolved. Trimming stripped 6 bases from V and 4 bases from J, with 9 bases between. The germline gives CDR1 MDHEN, CDR2 SYDVKM. This CDR3 is built from 12 residues. The CDR3 DNA sequence: TGTGCCAGCAGGGTTGTCGGCTATGGCTACACCTTC. The encoded protein is CASRVVGYGYTF.

This clone was seen a few times. The chain has TRBV10-2 and TRBJ1-2; a possible D gene is TRBD1 (5 bases). V was clipped by 9 bases and J by 5 bases, with 16 bases between them. Germline loops: CDR1 WSHSY, CDR2 SAAADI. CDR3 size: 13 residues. The CDR3, as DNA: TGCGCCAGTTCAGACAGCAGTCAGTATGGCTACACCTTC. Translating it yields CASSDSSQYGYTF.